A single T cell receptor beta chain is shown here with its context. Its antigen is currently unknown. Libraries were prepared by immunoSEQ multiplex PCR; TCRdb keeps only in-frame clonotypes and omits some of them. The data show 2 million to 3 million clones, roughly 93% seen once. The CDR3 has 14 amino acids. Germline loops: CDR1 SNHLY, CDR2 FYNNEI. The V and J ends lost 5 bases and 8 bases, in that order; junction bases with no gene match: 5. The sample is drawn from a study of shared clonotypes between healthy human individuals. About the study: Each donor's CD8 memory used one plate, CD8 naive two, each CD4 subset three. Whole-study findings and limits: Clonotype sharing among donors was thought likely to change with sequencing depth. Naive CD4 clonotypes were shared across several donors at roughly 5.5%. What naive subsets generally showed was a larger estimated richness than memory subsets showed.

The sequence came from a man between 18 and 29 years old in good health. Some clones in this sample may be carry-over from other donors' samples. The J gene is TRBJ1-4, the V gene TRBV2, with TRBD1 matching over 10 bases. Sequencing input: naive CD4+ T cells from PBMCs. Subset here: CD45RA+ positively selected. This CDR3 is CASSRRTGGEKLFF. The DNA of the CDR3 is TGTGCCAGCAGTCGACGGACAGGGGGGGAAAAACTGTTTTTT.